These 26 T cell receptor beta chains originate from one sample sequenced in a study of cytomegalovirus exposure and HLA in healthy donors. The PCR contained 60 Vbeta and 13 Jbeta primers. The data were produced by immunoSEQ multiplex PCR, yet TCRdb's version contains in-frame clones alone and is incomplete. The sample's table shows 25,000 to 35,000 clones. The sequenced sample was PBMCs. Source of these receptors: a man aged 35-49 years in good health and CMV-seronegative.

The rearrangement joins TRBV10-3 to TRBJ1-1; 9 bases map to TRBD1. The CDR3 sequence is 14 residues long. CDR1 and CDR2 from the germline V gene are ENHRY and SYGVKD. The trim removed 3 bases at V and 8 bases at J, leaving 7 bases unmatched. The CDR3 DNA is TGTGCCATCAGTGACCGGGACAGGGTCCCCGAAGCTTTCTTT. Its protein product is CAISDRDRVPEAFF.

V gene TRBV27 combines with J gene TRBJ2-7; 10 bases map to TRBD2. CDR3 size: 18 residues. The J segment lost 1 base and the V segment lost 1 base, leaving 10 bases of the junction unmatched. Germline CDR1 is MNHEY and CDR2 is SMNVEV (reference sequence). Written as DNA, the CDR3 is TGTGCCAGCAGTTTATATAGTTCTAGCGGGAGCGAGTCCTACGAGCAGTACTTC. It yields the protein CASSLYSSSGSESYEQYF.

This chain joins TRBV18 and TRBJ1-3; TRBD1 is a possible D gene (5 bases). V lost 3 bases, J lost 4 bases, and 10 bases lay in between. Germline CDR1 KGHSH, CDR2 LQKENI. The CDR3 is 14 residues long. CDR3 bases: TGTGCCAGCTCACCCGACAGTTTCGGAAACACCATATATTTT. Its translation: CASSPDSFGNTIYF. The full variable domain, its missing parts supplied by reference TRBV18 and TRBJ1-3, is NAGVMQNPRHLVRRRGQEARLRCSPMKGHSHVYWYRQLPEEGLKFMVYLQKENIIDESGMPKERFSAEFPKEGPSILRIQQVVRGDSAAYFCASSPDSFGNTIYFGEGSWLTVV.

The chain carries TRBV7-2 and TRBJ2-3; 8 bases are shared with TRBD2. The CDR3 extends over 15 amino acids. CDR1 is SGHTA, CDR2 FQGNSA, per germline. V lost 3 bases to trimming and J lost 0 bases; unmatched junction nucleotides: 2. The DNA for the CDR3 is TGTGCCAGCAGCTTGTCGGGGGGGAGCACAGATACGCAGTATTTT. Translation: CASSLSGGSTDTQYF.

The chain combines TRBV5-1 with TRBJ1-3, with TRBD1 identical over 10 bases. The V and J ends lost 3 bases and 0 bases, in that order; junction bases with no gene match: 6. Germline-derived CDR1 and CDR2 are SGHRS and YFSETQ. The CDR3 sequence is 17 residues long. In nucleotides, the CDR3 is TGCGCCAGCAGCTCGGGGACAGGGGACAGCTCTGGAAACACCATATATTTT. Encoded protein: CASSSGTGDSSGNTIYF.

V and J are TRBV28 and TRBJ1-4; 7 nucleotides agree with TRBD1. Germline V gives CDR1 MDHEN, CDR2 SYDVKM. J lost 8 bases, V lost 3 bases, and 6 bases had no gene match. This CDR3 is 14 amino acids long. CDR3 in amino acids: CASSLDRRLEKLFF. The CDR3 region has the DNA TGTGCCAGCAGTTTGGACAGGCGATTGGAAAAACTGTTTTTT.

This chain joins TRBV5-1 and TRBJ2-7; TRBD1 agrees at 10 bases. From germline, CDR1 is SGHRS and CDR2 YFSETQ. CDR3 length: 14 residues. Trimming removed 2 bases from V and 7 bases from J; junction bases left unmatched: 6. CDR3 coding DNA: TGCGCCAGCAGCTTATCCGGGACAGGGGATGAGCAGTACTTC. Its translation: CASSLSGTGDEQYF.

Notes on this clone: This specimen includes other DNA sequences encoding the same CDR3. The V call is TRBV5-1, the J call TRBJ2-3; the match to TRBD1 covers 9 bases. CDR1 and CDR2 from the germline V gene are SGHRS and YFSETQ. Unmatched junction bases numbered 3, after V lost 0 bases and J lost 4 bases. The CDR3 spans 15 residues. CDR3 nucleotide sequence: TGCGCCAGCAGCTTGGAGGGACAGGGCGCAGATACGCAGTATTTT. Translated: CASSLEGQGADTQYF.

The chain has TRBV7-9 and TRBJ2-7, with D perhaps TRBD1 (5 bases). This CDR3 is 14 amino acids long. CDR1 SEHNR and CDR2 FQNEAQ come from the germline V gene (reference sequence). The germline V and J ends were trimmed by 8 bases and 5 bases, with 19 bases remaining between them. This chain's CDR3 is CASEPQAGFNEQYF. The DNA for the CDR3 is TGTGCCAGCGAACCCCAGGCAGGGTTCAACGAGCAGTACTTC.

DNA for the CDR3: TGTGCCAGCAGCTCCGAACCAGTGACAGCAGCGAACACCGGGGAGCTGTTTTTT. It is translated as CASSSEPVTAANTGELFF. This chain joins TRBV4-2 and TRBJ2-2; D may be TRBD1 (5 bases). Between the trimmed V and J ends, which lost 5 bases and 0 bases, there was a span of 19 bases. CDR3 size: 18 residues. Looked up from germline, CDR1 is LGHNA and CDR2 is YNFKEQ.

J is TRBJ1-2 and V is TRBV6-4, with D possibly matching TRBD1 (5 bases). Germline CDR1 is MRHNA and CDR2 is SNTAGT. This CDR3 region has 15 residues. V gave up 2 bases and J gave up 4 bases, with 14 bases separating them. This chain's CDR3 is CASSDGAGSGYGYTF. The CDR3 nucleotides are TGTGCCAGCAGTGACGGGGCAGGGTCCGGCTATGGCTACACCTTC.

V gene TRBV4-2 combines with J gene TRBJ1-2; 9 nucleotides align to TRBD1. Per germline, CDR1 LGHNA and CDR2 YNFKEQ. The CDR3 has 15 amino acids. The V gene end was trimmed by 2 bases and the J gene end by 8 bases; junction bases not matched to a gene: 9. The CDR3 loop reads CASSQSPGQGGGYTF. DNA for the CDR3: TGTGCCAGCAGCCAATCTCCGGGACAGGGTGGCGGCTACACCTTC.

The rearrangement links TRBV6-1 to TRBJ2-7; D is perhaps TRBD1 (5 bases). Germline V gives CDR1 MNHNS, CDR2 SASEGT. CDR3 length equals 14 residues. Trimming left V 1 base short and J 2 bases short, with 9 bases between. The CDR3 reads CASSEVQGTYEQYF. The DNA for the CDR3 is TGTGCCAGCAGTGAAGTCCAGGGTACCTACGAGCAGTACTTC.

J is TRBJ2-7 and V is TRBV6-5; D is possibly TRBD1 (6 bases). V lost 5 bases and J 2 bases, leaving 13 bases between the germline ends. The CDR3 contains 14 residues. Germline V gene sequence: CDR1 MNHEY, CDR2 SVGAGI. The CDR3 DNA follows: TGTGCCAGCAGTAGGACAGCCAGCGCCTACGAGCAGTACTTC. Amino acid sequence: CASSRTASAYEQYF.

This rearrangement joins TRBV10-3 to TRBJ1-6; D is perhaps TRBD1 (6 bases). V was trimmed by 0 bases and J by 6 bases, leaving 12 bases between them. Looked up from germline, CDR1 is ENHRY and CDR2 is SYGVKD. The CDR3 has 16 amino acids. CDR3 loop: CAISESPDRSNSPLHF. CDR3 nucleotide sequence: TGTGCCATCAGTGAGTCCCCCGACAGGTCTAATTCACCCCTCCACTTT.

Concerning this clone: The germline gene is not matched at one end of the junction; a read error may be the cause. The J gene is TRBJ1-4, the V gene TRBV6-6, with a tentative D call TRBD1 (5 bases). CDR1 and CDR2 from the germline V gene are MNHNY and SVGAGI (reference sequence). This CDR3 region has 12 residues. In DNA, the CDR3 is TGTGCCAGCAGGGACCCCTTCGGGACTGGGCTTTTT. Its protein is CASRDPFGTGLF.

The chain links TRBV19 to TRBJ1-2; maybe TRBD1 (5 bases). CDR1 is LNHDA, CDR2 SQIVND, per germline (reference sequence). The CDR3 consists of 12 residues. Between the trimmed V and J ends, which lost 8 bases and 3 bases, there was a span of 10 bases. The DNA for the CDR3 is TGTGCCAGTCTTCGGGGGGACTATGGCTACACCTTC. It specifies CASLRGDYGYTF.

The chain joins TRBV23-1 to TRBJ1-2, with D tentatively TRBD1 (5 bases). TRBV23-1 is marked as an open reading frame, function uncertain. The CDR3 spans 13 residues. V lost 8 bases, J lost 7 bases, and 17 bases lay in between. CDR3 region: CASRPRGSCGYTF. The CDR3 DNA reads as TGCGCCAGCCGCCCAAGGGGCTCGTGTGGCTACACCTTC.

The chain uses TRBV29-1 and TRBJ2-1; 10 bases match TRBD1. Per the germline V gene, CDR1 is SQVTM and CDR2 is ANQGSEA. The CDR3 runs 15 residues. V shed 7 bases and J 4 bases; nucleotides not matched to a gene: 10. Here the CDR3 DNA reads TGCAGCGCGGGGGAGGGACAGGGGATTTACAATGAGCAGTTCTTC. Encoded protein: CSAGEGQGIYNEQFF.

The chain is built from TRBV4-3 and TRBJ2-7; D might be TRBD1 (8 bases). Germline loops: CDR1 LGHNA, CDR2 YSLEER. CDR3 length: 17 residues. Trimming cost V 0 bases and J 3 bases, with 18 bases left between them. Here the CDR3 reads CASSQERSGTGDYEQYF. For the CDR3, the DNA is TGCGCCAGCAGCCAAGAAAGGAGCGGGACAGGTGACTACGAGCAGTACTTC.

J is TRBJ1-5 and V is TRBV2; TRBD1 matches 11 bases. Losses at the gene ends were 4 bases for V and 7 bases for J; bases not matched to a gene: 9. This CDR3 comprises 16 residues. The germline V gene has CDR1 SNHLY and CDR2 FYNNEI. The CDR3 is CASSGTGGAGGQPQHF. The CDR3 DNA reads as TGTGCCAGCAGTGGGACAGGGGGCGCAGGGGGGCAGCCCCAGCATTTT.

CDR3 nucleotides: TGCGCCAGCAGCTTAGGGGAATTCAACTATGGCTACACCTTC. Translation: CASSLGEFNYGYTF. The V and J genes are TRBV5-1 and TRBJ1-2; D perhaps matches TRBD1 (5 bases). CDR3 length equals 14 residues. Per the germline V gene, CDR1 is SGHRS and CDR2 is YFSETQ. Deletions cut 2 bases from V and 2 bases from J, with 10 bases between.

The chain has TRBV9 and TRBJ1-3; 11 bases are shared with TRBD1. The CDR3 covers 14 residues. With 2 bases clipped from V and 8 bases from J, the junction kept 3 bases outside the gene matches. Germline-derived CDR1 and CDR2 are SGDLS and YYNGEE. CDR3 sequence reads: CASSVDRGRDTIYF. Here the CDR3 DNA reads TGTGCCAGCAGCGTGGACAGGGGGCGGGACACCATATATTTT.

V is TRBV2 and J is TRBJ2-1; TRBD2 matches 10 bases. J gave up 5 bases and V 4 bases, and 2 bases lay outside the gene matches. In germline, CDR1 is SNHLY, CDR2 FYNNEI. This CDR3 contains 14 residues. In DNA, the CDR3 is TGTGCCAGCAGTGCTAGCGGGAGACACAATGAGCAGTTCTTC. It translates to CASSASGRHNEQFF.

The chain employs TRBV7-2 and TRBJ2-2; D unresolved. CDR3 length: 15 amino acids. Germline assignment: CDR1 SGHTA and CDR2 FQGNSA. Trimming stripped 3 bases from V and 4 bases from J, with 12 bases between. Written as DNA, the CDR3 is TGTGCCAGCAGCTTTAACCAAATCGGCACCGGGGAGCTGTTTTTT. Protein sequence: CASSFNQIGTGELFF.

CDR3 region: CASRKQGLGETQYF. The CDR3 DNA sequence: TGTGCCAGCAGGAAACAGGGGTTGGGAGAGACCCAGTACTTC. The chain uses TRBV28 and TRBJ2-5, with 7 bases lining up with TRBD1. Germline V gene sequence: CDR1 MDHEN, CDR2 SYDVKM. The CDR3 is made up of 14 amino acids. J lost 4 bases, V lost 6 bases, and 8 bases had no gene match.